This passage covers 23 T cell receptor beta chains from one sample sequenced in a study of T-cell reconstitution after alpha-beta-depleted transplantation in children. Using unique molecular identifiers, the investigators prepared the TCRbeta library. Using its own MiXCR run on the PCR reads, TCRdb lists one record per CDR3 protein. The sample consists of fewer than 1 million distinct CDR3 sequences, roughly 15% of them appearing once. This material consisted of PBMCs, mostly from graft donor cells, taken 360 days after TCRalphabeta/CD19-depleted stem cell transplant. The receptor set was obtained from a male patient younger than 18 who had a stem cell transplant for acute lymphoblastic leukemia, so the T cells may come from the graft donor.

This clonotype was recorded many times. This chain links TRBV5-1 with TRBJ2-7, with 7 bases identical to TRBD1. The CDR3 loop spans 15 amino acids. CDR1 and CDR2 (germline): SGHRS, YFSETQ. Losses at the gene ends were 1 base for V and 0 bases for J; bases not matched to a gene: 4. The CDR3 bases are TGCGCCAGCAGCTTGACAGGGGCGAGCTCCTACGAGCAGTACTTC. Residues: CASSLTGASSYEQYF.

This clonotype was picked up a small number of times. The CDR3 here is CSARAHEGSSEKLFF. DNA for the CDR3: TGCAGTGCTAGAGCCCATGAAGGGTCTAGTGAAAAACTGTTTTTT. The J gene is TRBJ1-4, the V gene TRBV20-1; no definite D call. Trimming cost V 1 base and J 7 bases, with 16 bases left between them. CDR3 length: 15 amino acids. Germline V CDR1 and CDR2: DFQATT, SNEGSKA (reference sequence).

This sequence joins TRBV11-1 and TRBJ2-7; TRBD2 agrees at 14 bases. Germline V gene lookup returns CDR1 SGHAT and CDR2 FQDESV (reference sequence). The V gene end was trimmed by 3 bases and the J gene end by 1 base; junction bases not matched to a gene: 8. This CDR3 contains 18 residues. DNA of the CDR3: TGTGCCAGCAGCTTCACCGGGACTAGCGGGGGCTTTTCCTACGAGCAGTACTTC. It specifies CASSFTGTSGGFSYEQYF.

This clonotype has more than one count but fewer than ten. The V call is TRBV5-1, the J call TRBJ2-7; D might be TRBD1 (6 bases). The CDR3 extends over 13 amino acids. Germline CDR1 and CDR2: SGHRS and YFSETQ. V lost 2 bases to trimming and J lost 5 bases, with 11 bases between them. The chain's CDR3 is CASSLSPGDEQYF. CDR3 nucleotides: TGCGCCAGCAGCTTATCCCCAGGGGACGAGCAGTACTTC.

This clonotype was counted between two and nine times. The J gene is TRBJ2-7, the V gene TRBV20-1; possibly TRBD2 for D (6 bases). Germline values: CDR1 DFQATT, CDR2 SNEGSKA (reference sequence). Trimming removed 4 bases from V and 1 base from J, with 14 bases in between. The CDR3 loop spans 14 amino acids. The CDR3 sequence is CSAKVLAWSYEQYF. CDR3 nucleotide sequence: TGCAGTGCTAAGGTACTAGCATGGTCCTACGAGCAGTACTTC.

In its sample, this clonotype was seen many times. The V call is TRBV29-1, the J call TRBJ1-2; no definite D call. The germline V and J ends were trimmed by 4 bases and 4 bases, with 10 bases remaining between them. Germline CDR1 and CDR2: SQVTM and ANQGSEA. The CDR3 spans 12 residues. This CDR3 is CSVVWTPYGYTF. The CDR3 DNA follows: TGCAGCGTTGTGTGGACCCCCTATGGCTACACCTTC.

This clonotype was picked up a small number of times. V is TRBV14 and J is TRBJ2-1, with D possibly being TRBD1 or TRBD2 (5 bases each). Germline CDR1 is SGHDN and CDR2 is FVKESK. The CDR3 totals 14 residues. Trimming pared 4 bases from V and 5 bases from J, leaving 12 bases between. CDR3 DNA: TGTGCCAGCAGCCCCGGGGCCCCCGACAATGAGCAGTTCTTC. This codes for CASSPGAPDNEQFF.

The V gene is TRBV4-1, the J gene TRBJ2-3; 9 nucleotides match TRBD2. Germline lookup yields CDR1 MGHRA and CDR2 YSYEKL. J gave up 4 bases and V 0 bases, and 8 bases lay outside the gene matches. This CDR3 spans 17 amino acids. CDR3 region: CASSQEGTSHKADTQYF. Here the CDR3 DNA reads TGCGCCAGCAGCCAAGAGGGGACTAGCCATAAGGCAGATACGCAGTATTTT.

This clonotype was recorded a few times. This rearrangement joins TRBV19 to TRBJ1-5; D is possibly TRBD1 (5 bases). Looked up from germline, CDR1 is LNHDA and CDR2 is SQIVND (reference sequence). The V gene lost 4 bases and the J gene lost 4 bases, with 8 bases spanning the gap. The CDR3 covers 13 residues. The CDR3: CASSSAGNQPQHF. DNA for the CDR3: TGTGCCAGTAGTAGTGCAGGGAATCAGCCCCAGCATTTT.

V gene TRBV5-5 combines with J gene TRBJ1-5; a weak D match, TRBD1 (6 bases). The CDR3 runs 15 residues. Germline values: CDR1 SGHKS, CDR2 YYEKEE (reference sequence). V shed 4 bases and J shed 0 bases, with 11 bases lying between them. The CDR3 here is CASSQDRYSNQPQHF. The CDR3 DNA is TGTGCCAGCAGCCAAGACAGGTATAGCAATCAGCCCCAGCATTTT.

This clonotype was detected a few times. The rearrangement uses TRBV7-9 and TRBJ1-2; D is uncertain. This CDR3 region has 12 residues. The germline V and J ends were trimmed by 5 bases and 7 bases, with 11 bases remaining between them. The germline V gene encodes CDR1 SEHNR and CDR2 FQNEAQ (reference sequence). The CDR3 nucleotides are TGTGCCAGCAGCCCTCCTTTCGCTGGCTACACCTTC. Protein sequence: CASSPPFAGYTF.

This clonotype was recorded a few times. This chain's CDR3 is CSEGIRAGGSYNEQFF. CDR3 nucleotide sequence: TGCAGTGAGGGTATCCGGGCAGGGGGCTCCTACAATGAGCAGTTCTTC. The V and J genes are TRBV20-1 and TRBJ2-1, with TRBD1 matching 7 bases. This CDR3 has 16 residues. Losses at the gene ends were 7 bases for V and 0 bases for J; bases not matched to a gene: 12. Germline loops: CDR1 DFQATT, CDR2 SNEGSKA (reference sequence).

The rearrangement links TRBV6-2 or TRBV6-3 to TRBJ2-7; 10 bases line up with TRBD2. Trimming at V came to 8 bases and at J to 5 bases, leaving 12 bases not matched to a gene. Germline V CDR1 and CDR2: MNHEY, SVGEGT. CDR3 length equals 15 residues. CDR3 nucleotide sequence: TGTGCCAGCCGCCCTAGCGGGAGAGGTCTGGACGAGCAGTACTTC. It codes for CASRPSGRGLDEQYF.

This clonotype was counted only a few times. DNA of the CDR3: TGTGCCAGCAGCGTACAGGGGTTTAACACTGAAGCTTTCTTT. Protein product: CASSVQGFNTEAFF. This chain joins TRBV9 and TRBJ1-1, with D possibly matching TRBD1 (6 bases). The CDR3 totals 14 residues. CDR1 is SGDLS, CDR2 YYNGEE, per germline. Trimming removed 1 base from V and 2 bases from J, with 9 bases in between.

This clonotype was detected ten times or more. The chain is built from TRBV20-1 and TRBJ2-7, with TRBD1 matching 7 bases. The CDR3 totals 14 residues. The germline CDR1 and CDR2 sequences are DFQATT and SNEGSKA (reference sequence). The J segment lost 3 bases and the V segment lost 4 bases, leaving 9 bases of the junction unmatched. As DNA, the CDR3 is TGCAGTGCTAACCGGGACAGTCGGGGCTACGAGCAGTACTTC. This codes for CSANRDSRGYEQYF.

The chain links TRBV29-1 to TRBJ2-5; 8 bases agree with TRBD1. CDR1 and CDR2 (germline): SQVTM, ANQGSEA. The CDR3 extends over 13 amino acids. V lost 8 bases to trimming and J lost 1 base; unmatched junction nucleotides: 6. CDR3 bases: TGCAGCATCGGACAGGGACTCCAAGAGACCCAGTACTTC. Translating gives CSIGQGLQETQYF.

The chain recombines TRBV18 with TRBJ1-2; a possible D gene is TRBD1 (5 bases). Germline V gene sequence: CDR1 KGHSH, CDR2 LQKENI. V was shortened by 3 bases and J by 1 base, with 12 bases between the two germline ends. The CDR3 runs 15 residues. CDR3 DNA sequence: TGTGCCAGCTCACCGCGGGGCCAATTTAACTATGGCTACACCTTC. As protein: CASSPRGQFNYGYTF.

The chain has TRBV12-3 or TRBV12-4 and TRBJ2-5, with a tentative D call TRBD2 (6 bases). The CDR3 extends over 15 amino acids. Trimming shortened V by 3 bases and J by 5 bases, and 16 bases separated the two germline ends. CDR3 sequence (DNA): TGTGCCAGCAGTTTGGGGACTGTACCTGTGGAGACCCAGTACTTC. It codes for CASSLGTVPVETQYF.

The gene calls are TRBV20-1 and TRBJ1-5; no reliable D call. Trimming pared 3 bases from V and 4 bases from J, leaving 10 bases between. CDR3 length: 13 amino acids. CDR1 and CDR2 (germline): DFQATT, SNEGSKA (reference sequence). In DNA form, the CDR3 reads TGCAGTGCTAGCCCTTTGGGGAATCAGCCCCAGCATTTT. This encodes CSASPLGNQPQHF.

This chain connects TRBV12-3 or TRBV12-4 to TRBJ2-2; D remains ambiguous. V was cut by 8 bases and J by 2 bases, with 12 bases left in between. The CDR3 runs to 14 residues. Written as DNA, the CDR3 is TGTGCCAGCCTCTCGGACCGTAACACCGGGGAGCTGTTTTTT. Its protein product is CASLSDRNTGELFF.

This clonotype was found a few times. The junction departs from germline at one end; a sequencing error may be responsible. The gene calls are TRBV9 and TRBJ2-2; 8 nucleotides line up with TRBD2. The CDR3 has 15 amino acids. Germline-derived CDR1 and CDR2 are SGDLS and YYNGEE. The CDR3: CASGASGLNTGELFF. The CDR3 nucleotides are TGCGCCAGCGGGGCTAGCGGGTTGAACACCGGGGAGCTGTTTTTT.

There are a few counts of this clonotype. This chain joins TRBV5-6 and TRBJ1-1, with D uncertain. Germline CDR1 is SGHDT and CDR2 is YYEEEE. The germline V and J ends were trimmed by 0 bases and 5 bases, with 8 bases remaining between them. CDR3 size: 13 residues. CDR3 sequence reads: CASSLDSQTEAFF. DNA of the CDR3: TGTGCCAGCAGCTTGGATTCCCAGACTGAAGCTTTCTTT.

This clonotype turned up a few times. V and J are TRBV7-9 and TRBJ2-2; D perhaps matches TRBD1 (6 bases). In germline, CDR1 is SEHNR, CDR2 FQNEAQ (reference sequence). Trimming removed 1 base at V and 4 bases at J, with 13 bases between. CDR3 size: 16 residues. CDR3 sequence (DNA): TGTGCCAGCAGCTTAGACCCAACAGGGTTCACCGGGGAGCTGTTTTTT. Its translation: CASSLDPTGFTGELFF. Drawing the rest from reference TRBV7-9 and TRBJ2-2, the complete variable domain is DTGVSQNPRHKITKRGQNVTFRCDPISEHNRLYWYRQTLGQGPEFLTYFQNEAQLEKSRLLSDRFSAERPKGSFSTLEIQRTEQGDSAMYLCASSLDPTGFTGELFFGEGSRLTVL.